This T cell receptor (beta chain) was profiled in a study of blood T cell repertoires in COVID-19. Looking at the study overall: Spain, Italy and the United States supplied samples that represented acute and convalescent COVID-19. In each case, the material was cDNA or gDNA derived from T cells, B-cell-depleted T cells, or PBMCs.

Germline loops: CDR1 LGHNA, CDR2 YSLEER. J lost 1 base, V lost 1 base, and 3 bases had no gene match. The CDR3 is 16 residues long. This table comes from immunoSEQ multiplex PCR, and its TCRdb copy is limited to in-frame clones, with some not included. Found here are roughly 260,000 clones, approximately 83% of them singletons; the top ten hold approximately 4%. Participants reported their clinical history, and cohort assignment relied on those reports. Each exposed participant met a COVID-19 case in the 2 weeks preceding study entry. The genes are TRBV4-3 and TRBJ2-5, with 10 bases that match TRBD2. The sequence was collected from a woman aged 40 to 50 who had been exposed to COVID-19. Material: PBMCs or T cells enriched from blood (not recorded which). DNA of the CDR3: TGCGCCAGCAGCCAAGGCCGGACTAGCGGCCAAGAGACCCAGTACTTC. Protein sequence: CASSQGRTSGQETQYF.